The present entry profiles one T cell receptor beta chain with its context. This clone's antigen is unknown. Base qualities are not provided; no much larger clone lies one nucleotide away. Using the deep immunoSEQ assay, multiplex PCR amplified TCR CDR3 regions from genomic DNA. Extracted genomic DNA from each cell subset was distributed evenly across all wells of several immunoSEQ 96-well plates, and each plate was treated as a replicate. For sorted subsets, about 220 ng of genomic DNA, equivalent to around 31,000 T cell genomes, went into each replicate PCR. Purified libraries were measured with a Qubit 3.0 fluorometer, size-checked on a Bioanalyzer 2100, and measured again with the KAPA Library Quantification kit. Each immunoSEQ 96-well plate was sequenced on its own single-read 150-cycle Illumina NextSeq 550 flow cell. In the authors' own workflow: Because the immunoSEQ output included only junctional sequences and no quality scores, the filtering could not be the same as the filtering used for full-length reads. Sequences were annotated with PyIR, a Python wrapper for IgBLAST v1.9, and V/J genes and CDR3 were assigned using IMGT germline references. Any read was removed if the V/J assignment was weak (E-value above 1e-6), the CDR3 was missing, or the read contained stop codons, out-of-frame junctions, or ambiguous translated residues. V3J clonotypes were defined as sequences sharing an identical inferred V gene, J gene, and CDR3 amino acid sequence. Percentage overlap between repertoires was calculated by dividing the number of shared unique clonotypes by the size of the smaller repertoire. Repertoire richness was assessed with RTK rarefaction, the Chao1 estimator, and Recon v2.1 estimates of unobserved clonotypes. Generation probabilities for all TCRbeta clonotypes obtained by the gDNA method from a few donors were computed using OLGA. The clones in this table, taken by TCRdb from immuneACCESS, are in-frame only. Not every clone is retained; where verified, under half of the shortfall comes from an unresolved V gene, and the cause of the rest is unknown. V and J calls and clone size come straight from that table; D and trimming were deduced from the DNA. The sample table shows around 700,000 clones, and 72% are seen once. The top ten hold about 1.8% of the sample.

These data belong to a study of shared clonotypes between healthy human individuals (dated by TCRdb to about 2020). Describing the broader study: The cohort included a few men and a couple of women between 18 and 49 years of age. For each donor, CD4 naive and CD4 memory were each run on three plates, CD8 naive on two plates, and CD8 memory on one plate. Blood TCR repertoires of roughly five healthy adults were deeply sequenced to estimate repertoire size and the extent of clonotype sharing between individuals. Different laboratories and diverse techniques were used to prepare libraries and sequence TCR repertoires, to increase sequencing depth and limit assay-specific biases. Each donor's leukapheresis produced roughly between about 0.85 and 10 billion PBMCs.

General study outcomes and caveats: Compared with non-shared clonotypes, clonotypes shared by all four sorted-subset donors had higher generation probabilities. When several donors were compared, the shared fraction of clonotypes was around 5.1% for naive CD4, about 4% for naive CD8, 2% to 2.5% for memory CD4, and 0.35% to 0.4% for memory CD8. Pairwise subsampling led to the expectation that sequencing depth would affect the degree of clonotype sharing among donors. Because the study included a small number of donors, the genetic and exposure-history diversity represented was limited. Sampling was limited to blood, and TCR repertoires in tissue likely differ from TCR repertoires in blood. Incomplete sequencing was indicated by rarefaction of sorted-subset datasets, despite the large sequencing depth. Naive subsets generally had larger estimated clonotype richness than memory subsets did.

Via the germline V gene, CDR1 is SGHRS and CDR2 YFSETQ. At the junction V is shortened by 7 bases and J by 4 bases, with 12 bases in between. The CDR3 runs 12 amino acids, cysteine and phenylalanine included. Only the CDR3 region is kept as DNA, spanning 36 bases read in frame from base 1. The donors were healthy, HIV-negative adults with no recently reported acute infections or vaccinations. Every donor was a Caucasian adult living in Nashville, Tennessee, USA. CD4+ T cells were enriched by magnetic negative selection; naive cells were then positively selected on CD45RA, and the negative fraction formed the memory subset. Blood was obtained by leukapheresis, after which PBMCs were separated by Ficoll-Histopaque density gradient centrifugation and cryopreserved in liquid nitrogen vapor phase. Analytical flow cytometry was used to check the purity and quantity of every magnetically sorted T cell population. Genomic DNA was isolated from each sorted fraction and quantified by UV absorbance on a Nanodrop 2000c.

The rearrangement combines TRBV5-1 with TRBJ2-7, with an unclear D gene assignment. This receptor was obtained from a woman aged 25 to 39 in good health. What was sequenced was memory CD4+ T cells sorted from blood. The cell subset or site label on this specimen signifies: CD45RA-negative fraction. The CDR3: CASRDQAYEQYF. The nucleotide sequence reads as follows: TGCGCCAGCCGTGACCAGGCGTACGAGCAGTACTTC.